The next 19 T cell receptor beta chains were all read from a single sample in a study of T cell responses to AZD1222 COVID-19 vaccine. Generated by immunoSEQ multiplex PCR, the TCRdb table keeps only in-frame clones and is missing some. The sample shows roughly 100,000 clones, 90% to 95% of them seen only once. The sample here was peripheral blood, taken on day 0 of AZD1222 vaccination. These receptors were obtained from an adult in good health.

The chain uses TRBV10-1 and TRBJ2-7; D is undetermined. The germline V gene has CDR1 WNHNN and CDR2 SYGVQD (reference sequence). The V end lost 6 bases, the J end lost 3 bases, and 9 bases lay between the germline ends. This CDR3 region has 12 residues. The CDR3 nucleotides read TGCGCCAGCAGCGACCACTACTACGAGCAGTACTTC. Protein: CASSDHYYEQYF.

The chain recombines TRBV6-2 or TRBV6-3 with TRBJ2-7; no firm D call. Germline V gene data show CDR1 as MNHEY and CDR2 as SVGEGT. V was pared by 0 bases and J by 2 bases, with 8 bases between. This CDR3 has 14 residues. The CDR3 region is CASSYSGRAYEQYF. The CDR3 DNA reads as TGTGCCAGCAGTTACTCGGGAAGGGCCTACGAGCAGTACTTC.

Notes on this clone: Additional DNA sequences in this sample encode the identical CDR3. The rearrangement links TRBV18 to TRBJ1-5; no reliable D call. The CDR3 has 12 residues. CDR1 and CDR2 from the germline V gene are KGHSH and LQKENI. V gave up 0 bases and J gave up 4 bases, with 1 base separating them. The CDR3 sequence: CASSPPNQPQHF. CDR3 in DNA: TGTGCCAGCTCACCACCGAATCAGCCCCAGCATTTT.

The chain couples TRBV23-1 to TRBJ1-6; 9 positions match TRBD1. TRBV23-1 belongs to the ORF category, with a function that is uncertain. The CDR3 loop spans 15 amino acids. The junction had 13 bases not matched to a gene; V was cut back by 8 bases and J by 11 bases. This CDR3 reads CASARGHRGQPPLHF. The DNA for the CDR3 is TGCGCCAGCGCCCGAGGGCACAGGGGGCAACCACCCCTCCACTTT.

V and J are TRBV10-3 and TRBJ1-5; D unresolved. There are 13 residues in the CDR3. Germline V CDR1 and CDR2: ENHRY, SYGVKD. V lost 4 bases, J lost 2 bases, and 6 bases lay in between. The CDR3 bases are TGTGCCATCAGTGGGCAGGGCAATCAGCCCCAGCATTTT. The encoded protein is CAISGQGNQPQHF.

This clone was recorded only once. The chain is built from TRBV7-9 and TRBJ2-7; 10 bases match TRBD2. The J segment lost 6 bases and the V segment lost 2 bases, leaving 4 bases of the junction unmatched. The CDR3 runs 14 residues. Germline V CDR1 and CDR2: SEHNR, FQNEAQ (reference sequence). The CDR3 nucleotides read TGTGCCAGCAGCTTAAGCGGGAGGGCCATCGAGCAGTACTTC. Translating gives CASSLSGRAIEQYF.

CDR3 region: CASSLGATGAKNIQYF. The CDR3 DNA reads as TGCGCCAGCAGCTTGGGGGCTACTGGGGCCAAAAACATTCAGTACTTC. The chain carries TRBV5-1 and TRBJ2-4; D gene uncertain. The CDR3 covers 16 residues. Germline V gives CDR1 SGHRS, CDR2 YFSETQ. V gave up 0 bases and J gave up 1 base, with 11 bases separating them.

V and J are TRBV28 and TRBJ2-7; D ambiguous. The V gene lost 6 bases and the J gene lost 0 bases, with 18 bases spanning the gap. Germline V CDR1 and CDR2: MDHEN, SYDVKM. CDR3 size: 16 residues. The CDR3 DNA follows: TGTGCCAGCAGCACTCCGGGCAACTACTTCTCCTACGAGCAGTACTTC. Its translation is CASSTPGNYFSYEQYF. The full variable domain, its missing parts supplied by reference TRBV28 and TRBJ2-7, is DVKVTQSSRYLVKRTGEKVFLECVQDMDHENMFWYRQDPGLGLRLIYFSYDVKMKEKGDIPEGYSVSREKKERFSLILESASTNQTSMYLCASSTPGNYFSYEQYFGPGTRLTVT.

The chain carries TRBV28 and TRBJ2-1; D possibly uses TRBD1 or TRBD2 (5 bases each). Germline CDR1 and CDR2: MDHEN and SYDVKM. This CDR3 is built from 14 residues. Trimming pared 5 bases from V and 7 bases from J, leaving 15 bases between. CDR3 nucleotides: TGTGCCAGCAGTCCCGCCGGGACGGGGAATGAGCAGTTCTTC. It translates to CASSPAGTGNEQFF. Complete variable domain (other parts from reference TRBV28 and TRBJ2-1): DVKVTQSSRYLVKRTGEKVFLECVQDMDHENMFWYRQDPGLGLRLIYFSYDVKMKEKGDIPEGYSVSREKKERFSLILESASTNQTSMYLCASSPAGTGNEQFFGPGTRLTVL.

The gene calls are TRBV2 and TRBJ1-5, with TRBD1 matching 9 bases. J gave up 2 bases and V 10 bases, and 9 bases lay outside the gene matches. The CDR3 sequence is 15 residues long. Germline V gene lookup returns CDR1 SNHLY and CDR2 FYNNEI. This chain's CDR3 is CATGQGTLGNQPQHF. The DNA of the CDR3 is TGTGCCACAGGACAGGGGACTTTGGGCAATCAGCCCCAGCATTTT.

This rearrangement joins TRBV28 to TRBJ1-1, with D tentatively TRBD1 (5 bases). Germline CDR1 MDHEN, CDR2 SYDVKM. CDR3 length: 18 amino acids. V was trimmed by 5 bases and J by 1 base, leaving 23 bases between them. The CDR3 region has the DNA TGTGCCAGCAGTGTCCACCCGGGTGGGGACCTATCGAACACTGAAGCTTTCTTT. Translating gives CASSVHPGGDLSNTEAFF. Filled out from reference TRBV28 and TRBJ1-1, the complete variable domain reads DVKVTQSSRYLVKRTGEKVFLECVQDMDHENMFWYRQDPGLGLRLIYFSYDVKMKEKGDIPEGYSVSREKKERFSLILESASTNQTSMYLCASSVHPGGDLSNTEAFFGQGTRLTVV.

This clone was detected once. This sequence joins TRBV27 and TRBJ2-5, with a tentative D call TRBD1 (6 bases). Germline values: CDR1 MNHEY, CDR2 SMNVEV (reference sequence). The CDR3 sequence is 15 residues long. V lost 6 bases, J lost 4 bases, and 18 bases lay in between. In nucleotides, the CDR3 is TGTGCCAGCAGCTCCAGGGGTACAGTGGGAGAGACCCAGTACTTC. The encoded protein is CASSSRGTVGETQYF.

The chain joins TRBV3-1 (or the pseudogene TRBV3-2) to TRBJ2-3; 11 nucleotides line up with TRBD1. CDR1 is LGHDT, CDR2 YNNKEL, per germline (reference sequence). This CDR3 has 16 amino acids. V was clipped by 5 bases and J by 5 bases; unmatched bases: 9. The CDR3 sequence is CASSEAGQGVKDTQYF. In DNA form, the CDR3 reads TGTGCCAGCAGCGAGGCGGGACAGGGGGTTAAAGATACGCAGTATTTT.

The V call is TRBV12-5, the J call TRBJ1-5; 9 bases line up with TRBD1. In germline, CDR1 is LGHNT, CDR2 FRNRAP. The CDR3 totals 14 residues. Trimming cost V 10 bases and J 6 bases; bases outside gene matches: 10. The CDR3 coding sequence is TGTGCTACCGAGACACAGGGGGCAGCTCAGCCCCAGCATTTT. This sequence encodes CATETQGAAQPQHF.

V gene TRBV28 combines with J gene TRBJ2-1; possible D gene TRBD2, 5 bases. The CDR3 runs 13 residues. Per the germline V gene, CDR1 is MDHEN and CDR2 is SYDVKM. The germline V and J ends were trimmed by 5 bases and 7 bases, with 12 bases remaining between them. CDR3 region: CASSLTSQNEQFF. The CDR3 DNA sequence: TGTGCCAGCAGTCTTACTAGTCAGAATGAGCAGTTCTTC. Supplemented by reference TRBV28 and TRBJ2-1, the full variable domain reads DVKVTQSSRYLVKRTGEKVFLECVQDMDHENMFWYRQDPGLGLRLIYFSYDVKMKEKGDIPEGYSVSREKKERFSLILESASTNQTSMYLCASSLTSQNEQFFGPGTRLTVL.

The chain links TRBV6-5 to TRBJ2-5, with a tentative D call TRBD2 (7 bases). CDR1 MNHEY and CDR2 SVGAGI come from the germline V gene. The CDR3 loop spans 15 amino acids. V dropped 6 bases and J dropped 4 bases, with 18 bases sitting between them. CDR3 nucleotides: TGTGCCAGCAGCCGGGGGGAGGGGGGCCGAGAGACCCAGTACTTC. Protein sequence: CASSRGEGGRETQYF.

The CDR3 here is CASSESSYNSPLHF. The CDR3 DNA reads as TGTGCCAGCAGTGAAAGTTCTTATAATTCACCCCTCCACTTT. This chain links TRBV2 with TRBJ1-6; D gene unclear. Trimming stripped 2 bases from V and 4 bases from J, with 6 bases between. This CDR3 is built from 14 residues. Germline V gene data show CDR1 as SNHLY and CDR2 as FYNNEI.

The chain uses TRBV6-5 and TRBJ2-3; a weak D match, TRBD2 (7 bases). Germline assignment: CDR1 MNHEY and CDR2 SVGAGI. Trimming took off 10 bases at V and 5 bases at J, with 10 bases between the two ends. The CDR3 is made up of 11 amino acids. CDR3 in amino acids: CATGGGDTQYF. The CDR3, as DNA: TGTGCCACGGGGGGCGGAGATACGCAGTATTTT.

The chain uses TRBV7-9 and TRBJ2-4; possible D gene TRBD1, 7 bases. Deletions cut 6 bases from V and 7 bases from J, with 19 bases between. Germline values: CDR1 SEHNR, CDR2 FQNEAQ (reference sequence). The CDR3 sequence is 15 residues long. CDR3 in DNA: TGTGCCAGCAGTCCCCCCCAGGGGGGTCTCAACATTCAGTACTTC. Its protein product is CASSPPQGGLNIQYF.